This paragraph reports one T cell receptor (beta chain). Its antigen is unidentified. The data derive from a study of cytomegalovirus exposure and HLA in healthy donors. Whole-study findings and limits: Differences between HLA loci emerged in a later analysis of TCR association rates, with DRB1 most and HLA-C fewest. Presence/absence analyses supposed approximately even sequencing depth among donors.

PCR primers comprised 60 Vbeta and 13 Jbeta primers. Method: immunoSEQ multiplex PCR; TCRdb's copy keeps in-frame clones and lacks some. This table lists around 150,000 clones. The CDR3 spans 14 residues. Trimming stripped 3 bases from V and 8 bases from J, with 16 bases between. Germline lookup yields CDR1 KGHSH and CDR2 LQKENI. The TCR sequence derives from a woman aged 55-69 years in good health and CMV-seronegative. The specimen was PBMCs. V gene TRBV18 combines with J gene TRBJ1-2; D is ambiguous. CDR3 coding DNA: TGTGCCAGCTCACCCACCATCAAAGCGGGGGGCTACACCTTC. Translated: CASSPTIKAGGYTF.